This entry features one T cell receptor (beta chain) sequence. Its antigen is unidentified. The sample originates from a study of Ad26.COV2.S vaccination and SARS-CoV-2 variants. The wider study: Trial arm assignment for the donor was COV1001 Ad26.COV2.S. Study conclusions and caveats: People who got the vaccine had more spike-specific TCR breadth than people who got placebo. Placebo recipients and vaccine recipients were similar in non-spike TCR breadth.

Described treatment: roughly 20 received Ad26.COV2.S at low or high dose, single or two shots; 5 received placebo; per-sample allocation not given. Each sample was drawn 63 days after the first injection (of vaccine or placebo). The table came from immunoSEQ multiplex PCR; TCRdb's copy has only in-frame clones and leaves some out. The repertoire holds hundreds of thousands of clones, with roughly 90% as singletons. The CDR3 totals 13 residues. The ends were cut back, 5 bases at V and 2 bases at J, with 10 bases in the middle. Germline values: CDR1 SGHTA, CDR2 FQGNSA. The clonotype originates from a person between 18 and 60 years old who received the Ad26.COV2.S COVID-19 vaccine or a placebo. The chain combines TRBV7-2 with TRBJ2-7; D is possibly TRBD1 (6 bases). The sample was peripheral blood, taken in a trial of Ad26.COV2.S vaccine versus placebo. The CDR3 sequence is CASSPDRAYEQYF. CDR3 in DNA: TGTGCCAGCAGCCCGGACAGAGCCTACGAGCAGTACTTC.